This TCR beta chain was profiled in a study of response to subunit inactivated influenza vaccine. From the RT-PCR reads, TCRdb called clonotypes with MiXCR, one entry per CDR3 protein. This sample has about 570,000 distinct CDR3 sequences; around 10% occur once, and the top ten carry about 11%. The ends were cut back, 5 bases at V and 0 bases at J, with 17 bases in the middle. Germline CDR1 MNHEY, CDR2 SMNVEV (reference sequence). The CDR3 covers 18 residues. The same specimen was also included in a second study, on T cells expressing NK-cell markers. That report notes: TCR beta cDNA was made by 5'RACE template switching with UMIs. Sorted CD3+CD56-NKG2C+, CD3+CD56+NKG2C- and CD3+CD56+NKG2C+ T cells were the source of the TCR beta repertoires. Of the CD8+ T cells in five or six donors, roughly 1.0-7.0% belonged to dominant NKG2C+ clonotypes. These clonotypes, the leaders elsewhere, also led the CD3+CD56-NKG2C+ fraction in four donors. HCMV specificity of the expanded NKG2C+ T cell clones stayed unclear.

This specimen consisted of PBMCs from blood, obtained on the day of vaccination. V and J are TRBV27 and TRBJ1-6; D is perhaps TRBD1 (6 bases). This TCR was recovered from a man in his forties or fifties who received an inactivated influenza vaccine. CDR3 nucleotides: TGTGCCAGCAGTCCGAGACAGGTCTTAAGCTCCTATAATTCACCCCTCCACTTT. This encodes CASSPRQVLSSYNSPLHF.